Presented here are 28 T cell receptor beta chains from one specimen sequenced in a study of shared clonotypes between healthy human individuals. Profiling relied on immunoSEQ multiplex PCR, and the TCRdb table lists in-frame clones only, not all of them. The sample shows about 1.1 million clones, about four fifths of them seen only once. Sequenced material: memory CD4+ T cells from PBMCs. Noted subset: CD45RA-negative fraction. These receptors were obtained from a man between 18 and 35 years old in good health. Some clones in this sample may be carry-over from other donors' samples.

This clone was counted at least ten times. This chain links TRBV27 with TRBJ2-2; D tentatively reads TRBD1 or TRBD2 (5 bases each). CDR3 size: 15 residues. Per the germline V gene, CDR1 is MNHEY and CDR2 is SMNVEV (reference sequence). The V gene lost 1 base and the J gene lost 7 bases, with 13 bases spanning the gap. CDR3: CASSLFAQGRGELFF. The CDR3 bases are TGTGCCAGCAGTTTATTCGCCCAGGGACGCGGGGAGCTGTTTTTT.

The chain joins TRBV28 to TRBJ1-5; D is unclear. CDR1 and CDR2 (germline): MDHEN, SYDVKM. V was clipped by 7 bases and J by 4 bases, with 11 bases between them. This CDR3 has 13 amino acids. CDR3 region: CASTYEANQPQHF. In nucleotides, the CDR3 is TGTGCCAGCACTTATGAAGCGAATCAGCCCCAGCATTTT. Combining the CDR3 with reference TRBV28 and TRBJ1-5 gives the whole variable domain DVKVTQSSRYLVKRTGEKVFLECVQDMDHENMFWYRQDPGLGLRLIYFSYDVKMKEKGDIPEGYSVSREKKERFSLILESASTNQTSMYLCASTYEANQPQHFGDGTRLSIL.

The chain combines TRBV10-1 with TRBJ2-1; D not certain. CDR3 size: 17 residues. V lost 6 bases to trimming and J lost 7 bases, with 25 bases between them. Germline loops: CDR1 WNHNN, CDR2 SYGVQD (reference sequence). In nucleotides, the CDR3 is TGCGCCAGCAGCCTGATAAGTTTTGCGGACGTAAAAAATGAGCAGTTCTTC. Translating it yields CASSLISFADVKNEQFF.

This rearrangement joins TRBV28 to TRBJ1-2; 8 nucleotides align to TRBD1. Losses at the gene ends were 2 bases for V and 0 bases for J; bases not matched to a gene: 5. Germline CDR1 reads MDHEN; CDR2 reads SYDVKM. This CDR3 has 16 residues. As DNA, the CDR3 is TGTGCCAGCAGTTTAGGACAGGGCCCTTCTAACTATGGCTACACCTTC. This codes for CASSLGQGPSNYGYTF.

The V and J genes are TRBV5-4 and TRBJ1-2; no reliable D call. The CDR3 spans 14 residues. Trimming took 2 bases from V and 6 from J, leaving 14 bases between them. Germline assignment: CDR1 SGHNT and CDR2 YYREEE (reference sequence). CDR3 protein: CASSFVQTVDGYTF. CDR3 DNA sequence: TGTGCCAGCAGCTTCGTACAAACGGTAGATGGCTACACCTTC.

This chain connects TRBV4-1 to TRBJ1-5; no clear D gene. Trimming cost V 2 bases and J 2 bases, with 13 bases left between them. Germline assignment: CDR1 MGHRA and CDR2 YSYEKL. This CDR3 has 16 amino acids. CDR3 amino acids: CASSQLGEIGNQPQHF. CDR3 sequence (DNA): TGCGCCAGCAGCCAACTTGGGGAGATCGGCAATCAGCCCCAGCATTTT.

Concerning this clone: Other DNA variants within this sample encode the same CDR3. This rearrangement joins TRBV11-3 to TRBJ2-5, with unresolved D. V was cut by 0 bases and J by 0 bases, with 8 bases left in between. The CDR3 loop spans 15 amino acids. Germline V gives CDR1 SGHNT, CDR2 YENEEA. The CDR3 nucleotides read TGTGCCAGCAGCTTAGAGCCCGGAAACCAAGAGACCCAGTACTTC. As protein: CASSLEPGNQETQYF.

In this sample, this clone turned up a few times. The chain recombines TRBV28 with TRBJ1-2, with TRBD1 matching over 9 bases. Germline trimming cut 9 bases from V and 7 bases from J; bases unmatched to any gene: 12. The CDR3 length is 14 residues. In germline, CDR1 is MDHEN, CDR2 SYDVKM. The CDR3 region is CASTRDRAGSGYTF. The DNA of the CDR3 is TGTGCCAGTACCCGGGACAGGGCGGGGAGTGGCTACACCTTC.

The chain couples TRBV6-5 to TRBJ2-2, with 9 positions matching TRBD1. V lost 6 bases and J lost 6; bases outside the gene matches: 8. The CDR3 is 15 amino acids. Germline V gene sequence: CDR1 MNHEY, CDR2 SVGAGI. CDR3 bases: TGTGCCAGCAGAGGACAGGGGTTTGTAGCCGGGGAGCTGTTTTTT. Protein: CASRGQGFVAGELFF.

This chain uses TRBV9 with TRBJ2-1, with 7 bases identical to TRBD2. Germline V gene sequence: CDR1 SGDLS, CDR2 YYNGEE. The ends lost 0 bases at V and 7 bases at J; junction bases unmatched: 10. The CDR3 has 16 residues. The DNA for the CDR3 is TGTGCCAGCAGCGTAGGGGCGGGAGTAAGATCGAATGAGCAGTTCTTC. As protein: CASSVGAGVRSNEQFF.

This chain joins TRBV29-1 and TRBJ1-1; maybe TRBD1 (5 bases). V lost 3 bases and J 1 base, leaving 9 bases between the germline ends. The V gene's germline CDR1 is SQVTM and CDR2 ANQGSEA. This CDR3 is built from 13 residues. The CDR3 region has the DNA TGCAGCGTTGACAAGGGGACGAACACTGAAGCTTTCTTT. Protein sequence: CSVDKGTNTEAFF. The full variable domain, its missing parts supplied by reference TRBV29-1 and TRBJ1-1, is SAVISQKPSRDICQRGTSLTIQCQVDSQVTMMFWYRQQPGQSLTLIATANQGSEATYESGFVIDKFPISRPNLTFSTLTVSNMSPEDSSIYLCSVDKGTNTEAFFGQGTRLTVV.

In its sample, this clone was seen many times. The J gene is TRBJ2-7, the V gene TRBV30; TRBD2 is a possible D gene (6 bases). The length of the CDR3 is 13 residues. The germline gives CDR1 GTSNPN, CDR2 SVGIG (reference sequence). Trimming cost V 5 bases and J 3 bases, with 14 bases left between them. Written as DNA, the CDR3 is TGTGCCTGGGGGGGGTTTAGGCGCTACGAGCAGTACTTC. Its protein is CAWGGFRRYEQYF.

The chain employs TRBV7-9 and TRBJ2-7, with a possible D match to TRBD1 (6 bases). The CDR3 loop spans 14 amino acids. Germline CDR1 reads SEHNR; CDR2 reads FQNEAQ (reference sequence). V was shortened by 1 base and J by 0 bases, with 7 bases between the two germline ends. The CDR3 DNA follows: TGTGCCAGCAGCTTAGACAGGGTCTCCTACGAGCAGTACTTC. The encoded protein is CASSLDRVSYEQYF.

This clone was recorded once. The V call is TRBV7-3, the J call TRBJ2-1; possibly TRBD2 for D (6 bases). V was pared by 5 bases and J by 0 bases, with 17 bases between. This CDR3 region has 17 residues. Germline-derived CDR1 and CDR2 are SGHTA and FQGTGA. CDR3 nucleotides: TGTGCCAGCAGCCAATGGGGCCCCGGGAGCTCCTACAATGAGCAGTTCTTC. It specifies CASSQWGPGSSYNEQFF.

This clone was seen repeatedly, ten times or more. The chain joins TRBV28 to TRBJ1-2; 8 nucleotides match TRBD1. Per the germline V gene, CDR1 is MDHEN and CDR2 is SYDVKM. V was pared by 2 bases and J by 4 bases, with 12 bases of the junction left unmatched. The CDR3 length is 17 residues. The CDR3 protein is CASSLGGGGTGFYGYTF. The CDR3 nucleotides are TGTGCCAGCAGTTTAGGAGGGGGAGGGACAGGCTTCTATGGCTACACCTTC.

The chain joins TRBV6-5 to TRBJ1-5, with TRBD1 matching over 7 bases. Germline lookup yields CDR1 MNHEY and CDR2 SVGAGI. V shed 0 bases and J 6 bases; nucleotides not matched to a gene: 5. The CDR3 extends over 15 amino acids. DNA for the CDR3: TGTGCCAGCAGTTACTCGTACAGGGGAGGTCAGCCCCAGCATTTT. Translated: CASSYSYRGGQPQHF.

V is TRBV5-1 and J is TRBJ2-1; 9 positions agree with TRBD2. The trim removed 0 bases at V and 3 bases at J, leaving 7 bases unmatched. The germline gives CDR1 SGHRS, CDR2 YFSETQ. This CDR3 has 17 residues. The CDR3 sequence: CASSLGPLAGDYNEQFF. The DNA for the CDR3 is TGCGCCAGCAGCTTGGGGCCACTAGCGGGTGACTACAATGAGCAGTTCTTC.

This clone was seen a few times. The CDR3 bases are TGCGCCAGCAGCAGAGGGACCGGGCTCTACGAGCAGTACTTC. Its protein product is CASSRGTGLYEQYF. The chain recombines TRBV5-1 with TRBJ2-7; D may correspond to TRBD1 or TRBD2 (5 bases each). V was trimmed by 4 bases and J by 3 bases, leaving 14 bases between them. This CDR3 comprises 14 residues. Germline V gene sequence: CDR1 SGHRS, CDR2 YFSETQ.

The V gene is TRBV5-1, the J gene TRBJ1-2; TRBD1 matches at 9 bases. This CDR3 is 14 amino acids long. CDR1 and CDR2 (germline): SGHRS, YFSETQ. Trimming took 3 bases from V and 4 from J; bases not matched to a gene: 4. CDR3 nucleotide sequence: TGCGCCAGCAGCTGGGGACAGGGAGCCTATGGCTACACCTTC. Amino acids: CASSWGQGAYGYTF.

The chain links TRBV6-1 to TRBJ2-5; D is uncertain. CDR1 is MNHNS and CDR2 is SASEGT in the germline V gene. The CDR3 has 14 residues. The V end was cut by 6 bases, the J end by 7 bases, with 18 bases between. The CDR3 region has the DNA TGTGCCAGCAGCCCCACCGAGGCCTCGGGGACCCAGTACTTC. Protein sequence: CASSPTEASGTQYF.

This chain joins TRBV7-9 and TRBJ2-6, with D perhaps TRBD2 (5 bases). The CDR3 extends over 19 amino acids. V lost 3 bases and J lost 4, with 22 bases in between. Germline lookup yields CDR1 SEHNR and CDR2 FQNEAQ (reference sequence). The CDR3 reads CASSLSVQRVPPGANVLTF. The CDR3 DNA sequence: TGTGCCAGCAGCTTGAGTGTGCAGAGGGTCCCACCGGGGGCCAACGTCCTGACTTTC.

V gene TRBV10-3 combines with J gene TRBJ2-1; a possible D gene is TRBD1 (5 bases). Per germline, CDR1 ENHRY and CDR2 SYGVKD. The CDR3 sequence is 15 residues long. V was shortened by 2 bases and J by 2 bases, with 10 bases between the two germline ends. For the CDR3, the DNA is TGTGCCATCAGTGAGATAGGGGTCCCCTACAATGAGCAGTTCTTC. This encodes CAISEIGVPYNEQFF.

Turning to this clone: The same CDR3 is also encoded by other DNA sequences in this sample. The chain is built from TRBV7-2 and TRBJ2-2; tentative D call: TRBD2 (5 bases). The CDR3 loop spans 15 amino acids. The V end was cut by 2 bases, the J end by 1 base, with 8 bases between. The germline V gene has CDR1 SGHTA and CDR2 FQGNSA. CDR3 protein: CASSLPGLNTGELFF. In DNA form, the CDR3 reads TGTGCCAGCAGCTTACCGGGATTGAACACCGGGGAGCTGTTTTTT. Full variable domain (remainder filled in from reference TRBV7-2 and TRBJ2-2): GAGVSQSPSNKVTEKGKDVELRCDPISGHTALYWYRQSLGQGLEFLIYFQGNSAPDKSGLPSDRFSAERTGGSVSTLTIQRTQQEDSAVYLCASSLPGLNTGELFFGEGSRLTVL.

V usage is TRBV2 and J usage is TRBJ2-3; a possible D gene is TRBD2 (6 bases). This CDR3 contains 13 residues. V lost 10 bases to trimming and J lost 1 base, with 12 bases between them. Germline V lookup: CDR1 SNHLY, CDR2 FYNNEI. CDR3 nucleotides: TGTGCCATCCCCGGGACTGGCACAGATACGCAGTATTTT. This translates into CAIPGTGTDTQYF.

The chain couples TRBV19 to TRBJ1-1; D unresolved. Trimming took 7 bases from V and 4 from J, leaving 7 bases between them. Germline CDR1 and CDR2: LNHDA and SQIVND (reference sequence). This CDR3 spans 11 amino acids. The CDR3 sequence is CASTSRTEAFF. In nucleotides, the CDR3 is TGTGCCAGTACCTCCCGCACTGAAGCTTTCTTT.

The V and J genes are TRBV5-6 and TRBJ1-1; 7 positions match TRBD1. Trimming removed 4 bases from V and 10 bases from J; junction bases left unmatched: 7. The V gene's germline CDR1 is SGHDT and CDR2 YYEEEE. The CDR3 runs 12 residues. Here the CDR3 DNA reads TGTGCCAGCAGCCAAGGACAGGCCAGAGCTTTCTTT. Protein product: CASSQGQARAFF.

This clone showed up just once. The rearrangement uses TRBV7-3 and TRBJ2-1; TRBD1 matches at 10 bases. Germline CDR1 reads SGHTA; CDR2 reads FQGTGA. Trimming removed 4 bases from V and 8 bases from J; junction bases left unmatched: 11. The CDR3 spans 16 residues. CDR3 amino acids: CASSSQRQGAGDEQFF. The DNA of the CDR3 is TGTGCCAGCAGCTCACAAAGACAGGGGGCAGGAGATGAGCAGTTCTTC.

The chain recombines TRBV5-1 with TRBJ2-2, with D possibly being TRBD1 (6 bases). Germline V gene data show CDR1 as SGHRS and CDR2 as YFSETQ. V lost 4 bases and J lost 4, with 17 bases in between. CDR3 length: 16 amino acids. CDR3 protein: CASSLDGQGSTGELFF. The DNA of the CDR3 is TGCGCCAGCAGCCTGGATGGGCAGGGGAGCACCGGGGAGCTGTTTTTT.